This TCR beta chain originates from a study of T cell repertoires in cytomegalovirus infection. In the study overall: From public TCR beta signatures came an indication of both CMV infection and matching HLA type. Study outcomes and limitations: In two of eight donors, the top clonotype was HLA-C-restricted CMV-specific.

MiXCR, applied by TCRdb to the reads, yields one record per CDR3 protein. The table shows some 920,000 distinct CDR3 sequences, with about a third occurring only once. V lost 5 bases and J lost 3; bases outside the gene matches: 3. The CDR3 has 15 residues. The germline V gene has CDR1 SGHVS and CDR2 FQNEAQ. This clonotype was picked up many times. The antigen remains undetermined. The sample here was cultured CD8+ T cells from PBMCs, taken from culture after CMV antigen stimulation. The chain joins TRBV7-8 to TRBJ2-1; 11 bases map to TRBD1. The clonotype originates from a human donor in good health (CMV status not recorded). Some clones in this sample may be carry-over from other donors' samples. This CDR3 reads CASSGGTGGYNEQFF. The CDR3, as DNA: TGTGCCAGCAGCGGGGGGACAGGGGGCTACAATGAGCAGTTCTTC.